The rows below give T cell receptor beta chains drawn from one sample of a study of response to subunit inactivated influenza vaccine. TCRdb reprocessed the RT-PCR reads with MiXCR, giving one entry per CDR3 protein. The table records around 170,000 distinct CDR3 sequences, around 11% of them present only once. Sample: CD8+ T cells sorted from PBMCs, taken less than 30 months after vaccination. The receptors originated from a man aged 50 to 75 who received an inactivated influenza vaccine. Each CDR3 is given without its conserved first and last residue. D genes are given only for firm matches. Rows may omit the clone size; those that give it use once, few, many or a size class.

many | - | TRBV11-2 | ASSFPRGEFNTGELF
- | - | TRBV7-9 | ASSLGAATEAF
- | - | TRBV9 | ASSTGNSPLH
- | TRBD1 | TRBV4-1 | ASSEGQGLLPLH
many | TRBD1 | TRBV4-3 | ASSQDRGQGTDYEQY
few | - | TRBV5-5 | ASTPDLPSASYEQY
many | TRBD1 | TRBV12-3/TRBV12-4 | ASSPTGAYNEQF
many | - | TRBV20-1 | SARDRGTNEKLF
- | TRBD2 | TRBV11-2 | ASSLDFLAVSSTDTQY
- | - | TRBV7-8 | ASSLALQSYSNQPQH
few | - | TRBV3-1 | ASSTSGVEQY
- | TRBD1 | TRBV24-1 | ATSDFPLQGASGNEQF
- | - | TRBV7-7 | ASSFRDAGELF
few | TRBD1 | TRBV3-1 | ASSRDRRPTDTQY
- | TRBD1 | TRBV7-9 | ASSSDRGPETQY
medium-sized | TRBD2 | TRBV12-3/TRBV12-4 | ASSFISGGARSLAYNEQF
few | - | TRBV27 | ASSSYTGPMTGTQY
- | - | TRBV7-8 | ASLGGANTGELF
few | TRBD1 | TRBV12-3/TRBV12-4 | ASRLTGSYNEQF
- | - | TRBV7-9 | ASSLQRANTGELF
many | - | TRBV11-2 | ASSLGQRSSYEQY
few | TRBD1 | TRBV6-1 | ASGTDRANSPLH
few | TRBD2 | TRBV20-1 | SAFRGGGHNEQF
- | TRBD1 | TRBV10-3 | AIKPDRGPEKLF
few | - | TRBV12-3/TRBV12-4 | ASQARSRDTIY
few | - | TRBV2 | ASSEDRANTEAF
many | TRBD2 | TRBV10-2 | ASSQGSGVYYEQY
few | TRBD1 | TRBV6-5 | ASSSTGSAYYEQY
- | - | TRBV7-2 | ASSWGVGTEAF
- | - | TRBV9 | ASSVGGSAEAF
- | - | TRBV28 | ASGYSWDRGTQY
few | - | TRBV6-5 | ASSYKDSAKNIQY
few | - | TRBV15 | ATQQGNQPQH
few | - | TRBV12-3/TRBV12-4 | ASNSGGAPYEQY
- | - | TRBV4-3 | ASSLVPGRSTDTQY
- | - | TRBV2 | ASMVGRGVTEAF